Below, 16 T cell receptor beta chains from the same sample are listed, as sequenced in a study of control samples from healthy donors and cancer patients. The repertoire was sequenced with immunoSEQ multiplex PCR; TCRdb's copy has only in-frame clones and lacks some. The sample shows about 21,000 clones, 80% to 85% of them seen only once. The sequenced sample consisted of PBMCs. These receptors all come from a man aged 55-75 years with colorectal cancer.

J is TRBJ1-5 and V is TRBV6-1; D gene ambiguous. The CDR3 runs 12 residues. In germline, CDR1 is MNHNS, CDR2 SASEGT. V lost 0 bases and J 12 bases, leaving 9 bases between the germline ends. The CDR3 region is CASSEASLVQHF. In DNA form, the CDR3 reads TGTGCCAGCAGTGAAGCCTCCTTAGTCCAGCATTTT.

The chain carries TRBV5-6 and TRBJ1-1; tentatively, D is TRBD1 (5 bases). Per the germline V gene, CDR1 is SGHDT and CDR2 is YYEEEE. The CDR3 is 15 residues long. V was pared by 0 bases and J by 0 bases, with 9 bases between. The CDR3 DNA reads as TGTGCCAGCAGCTTGGCCGGGGGGTTGAACACTGAAGCTTTCTTT. Protein sequence: CASSLAGGLNTEAFF.

The rearrangement joins TRBV25-1 to TRBJ1-1, with 7 bases lining up with TRBD1. The germline V gene encodes CDR1 MGHDK and CDR2 SYGVNS. Trimming took 5 bases from V and 3 from J; bases not matched to a gene: 6. The CDR3 extends over 14 amino acids. In nucleotides, the CDR3 is TGTGCCAGCAGTAGAGGGGACAGCCACACTGAAGCTTTCTTT. Its translation is CASSRGDSHTEAFF.

The J gene is TRBJ1-4, the V gene TRBV9, with a possible D match to TRBD1 (6 bases). Germline lookup yields CDR1 SGDLS and CDR2 YYNGEE. The CDR3 length is 15 residues. Trimming removed 4 bases at V and 8 bases at J, with 18 bases between. CDR3 amino acids: CASSPQGQMAEKLFF. The DNA for the CDR3 is TGTGCCAGCAGCCCCCAGGGACAAATGGCCGAAAAACTGTTTTTT.

The chain combines TRBV10-3 with TRBJ1-1; D gene uncertain. The CDR3 extends over 14 amino acids. Between the trimmed V and J ends, which lost 7 bases and 0 bases, there was a span of 12 bases. Germline-derived CDR1 and CDR2 are ENHRY and SYGVKD. CDR3 in amino acids: CAITDGGLNTEAFF. The CDR3 coding sequence is TGTGCCATCACAGACGGAGGGTTGAACACTGAAGCTTTCTTT.

V is TRBV24-1 and J is TRBJ1-2; the D is unclear. Germline V CDR1 and CDR2: KGHDR, SFDVKD. Trimming took 3 bases from V and 8 from J, leaving 6 bases between them. The CDR3 loop spans 11 amino acids. In DNA, the CDR3 is TGTGCCACCAGTGATGGCAGGGGCTACACCTTC. Translating gives CATSDGRGYTF.

J is TRBJ1-3 and V is TRBV9; the match to TRBD1 covers 7 bases. This CDR3 spans 17 amino acids. Germline CDR1 SGDLS, CDR2 YYNGEE. J lost 0 bases, V lost 2 bases, and 8 bases had no gene match. For the CDR3, the DNA is TGTGCCAGCAGCGTCCTGCAGGGGGGAAGCTCTGGAAACACCATATATTTT. Amino acid sequence: CASSVLQGGSSGNTIYF.

The J gene is TRBJ2-5, the V gene TRBV18; 7 bases map to TRBD2. CDR3 length: 14 amino acids. Losses at the gene ends were 3 bases for V and 9 bases for J; bases not matched to a gene: 10. Germline-derived CDR1 and CDR2 are KGHSH and LQKENI. CDR3 sequence reads: CASSPPSVGGAQYF. The CDR3 region has the DNA TGTGCCAGCTCACCGCCTAGCGTTGGGGGGGCCCAGTACTTC.

The chain employs TRBV6-6 and TRBJ1-1; D is uncertain. The CDR3 extends over 16 amino acids. The germline V and J ends were trimmed by 2 bases and 0 bases, with 13 bases remaining between them. Germline-derived CDR1 and CDR2 are MNHNY and SVGAGI (reference sequence). Here the CDR3 DNA reads TGTGCCAGCAGTTACGGCCAGGTCGGGGTGAACACTGAAGCTTTCTTT. Translation gives CASSYGQVGVNTEAFF.

This clone has only a few counts. CDR3: CASSTRGGGARDTEAFF. The DNA for the CDR3 is TGTGCCAGCAGCACGCGAGGCGGGGGGGCCCGGGACACTGAAGCTTTCTTT. The chain recombines TRBV5-6 with TRBJ1-1; tentative D call: TRBD1 (6 bases). The germline V and J ends were trimmed by 4 bases and 3 bases, with 22 bases remaining between them. This CDR3 region has 17 residues. CDR1 is SGHDT and CDR2 is YYEEEE in the germline V gene.

The rearrangement links TRBV19 to TRBJ1-2, with a weak D call TRBD1 (6 bases). V was pared by 5 bases and J by 2 bases, with 15 bases between. The length of the CDR3 is 15 residues. The V gene's germline CDR1 is LNHDA and CDR2 SQIVND (reference sequence). For the CDR3, the DNA is TGTGCCAGTAGTTGGCCCATGGGGACAAACTATGGCTACACCTTC. It encodes CASSWPMGTNYGYTF.

The V and J genes are TRBV5-8 and TRBJ1-5, with D perhaps matching TRBD1 (6 bases). CDR1 SGHTS and CDR2 YDEGEE come from the germline V gene. V dropped 0 bases and J dropped 0 bases, with 10 bases sitting between them. The CDR3 spans 16 residues. The CDR3 is CASSLGQANSNQPQHF. CDR3 nucleotide sequence: TGTGCCAGCAGCTTGGGACAGGCAAATAGCAATCAGCCCCAGCATTTT.

The rearrangement joins TRBV7-9 to TRBJ2-2, with 8 bases matching TRBD1. CDR1 SEHNR and CDR2 FQNEAQ come from the germline V gene (reference sequence). J was trimmed by 6 bases and V by 3 bases; bases with no gene match: 9. The CDR3 is 16 amino acids. The CDR3 region is CASSLQGASSPGELFF. The CDR3, as DNA: TGTGCCAGCAGCTTGCAGGGGGCTAGTTCCCCCGGGGAGCTGTTTTTT.

V and J are TRBV9 and TRBJ2-2, with D perhaps being TRBD1 or TRBD2 (6 bases each). V dropped 3 bases and J dropped 0 bases, with 15 bases sitting between them. The CDR3 loop spans 17 amino acids. The germline V gene encodes CDR1 SGDLS and CDR2 YYNGEE. The CDR3: CASSAGAGTTNTGELFF. The CDR3 coding sequence is TGTGCCAGCAGCGCGGGAGCCGGGACAACGAACACCGGGGAGCTGTTTTTT.

A remark on this clone: In the same sample, other DNA sequences code for this CDR3. This chain uses TRBV21-1 with TRBJ1-5. TRBV21-1 is flagged as a pseudogene. The CDR3 consists of 12 residues. CDR3 DNA sequence: TGTGCCAGCAGAAGGGGAGGTCAGCCCCAGCATTTT. Amino acids: CASRRGGQPQHF.

The J gene is TRBJ2-7, the V gene TRBV6-5; TRBD1 matches 7 bases. The CDR3 runs to 15 residues. V lost 7 bases to trimming and J lost 0 bases; unmatched junction nucleotides: 9. Germline V gene data show CDR1 as MNHEY and CDR2 as SVGAGI. The CDR3 here is CASILGQDHSYEQYF. In nucleotides, the CDR3 is TGTGCCAGCATACTCGGACAGGACCACTCCTACGAGCAGTACTTC.